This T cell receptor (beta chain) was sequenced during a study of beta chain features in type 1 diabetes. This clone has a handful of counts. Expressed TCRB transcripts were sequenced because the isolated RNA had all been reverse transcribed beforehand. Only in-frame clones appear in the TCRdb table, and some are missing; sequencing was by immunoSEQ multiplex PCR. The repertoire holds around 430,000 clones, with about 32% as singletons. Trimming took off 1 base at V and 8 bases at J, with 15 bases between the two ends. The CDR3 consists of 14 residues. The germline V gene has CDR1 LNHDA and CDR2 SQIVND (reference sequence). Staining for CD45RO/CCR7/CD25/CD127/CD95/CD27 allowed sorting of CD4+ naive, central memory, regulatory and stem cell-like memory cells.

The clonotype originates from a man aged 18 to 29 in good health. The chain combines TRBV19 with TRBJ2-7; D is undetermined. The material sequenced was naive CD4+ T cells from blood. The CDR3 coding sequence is TGTGCCAGTAGTATAGGAGTCGGGTCGGCGCAGCAGTACTTC. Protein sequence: CASSIGVGSAQQYF.